This is a list of T cell receptor beta chains from one sample in a study of radiotherapy plus CTLA-4 blockade in lung cancer. Profiled with immunoSEQ multiplex PCR; TCRdb holds only in-frame clones, not every one. The table lists about 120,000 clones, 78% of them singletons. Here the sequenced sample was peripheral blood, taken from a patient treated with radiotherapy plus ipilimumab. These receptors were collected from a human donor with non-small cell lung cancer who had a partial response to radiotherapy plus ipilimumab. The CDR3 runs from the conserved cysteine through the conserved F or W. The D gene is left open where the match is weak. Some rows have no size entry. The others give once, few or many, or a class for an expanded clone.

TRBJ1-4	.	TRBD1	TRBV4-1	CASSQDRGTRQGARTNEKLFF	TGCGCCAGCAGCCAAGATAGGGGGACTCGGCAGGGGGCGCGAACTAATGAAAAACTGTTTTTT
TRBJ1-4	.	.	TRBV30	CAWSVPSGQQKLFF	TGTGCCTGGAGTGTCCCGTCAGGACAGCAAAAACTGTTTTTT
TRBJ1-3	.	.	TRBV27	CASSLTGKRSGNTIYF	TGTGCCAGCAGTCTAACAGGGAAGAGATCTGGAAACACCATATATTTT
TRBJ1-1	.	TRBD1	TRBV5-6	CASSLGSGTGGTEAFF	TGTGCCAGCAGCTTGGGCTCCGGGACAGGGGGCACTGAAGCTTTCTTT
TRBJ1-1	few	.	TRBV4-1	CASSPPSGGRYTEAFF	TGCGCCAGCAGCCCCCCGTCGGGGGGGCGGTACACTGAAGCTTTCTTT
TRBJ1-1	.	TRBD1	TRBV6-6	CATNDPTGANTEAFF	TGTGCCACCAATGACCCGACAGGGGCGAACACTGAAGCTTTCTTT
TRBJ2-5	.	.	TRBV5-1	CASRGGETQYF	TGCGCCAGCAGGGGGGGAGAGACCCAGTACTTC
TRBJ1-5	.	TRBD1	TRBV28	CASTEGTANQPQHF	TGTGCCAGCACCGAAGGGACAGCCAATCAGCCCCAGCATTTT
TRBJ2-1	.	TRBD1	TRBV7-9	CASDRDRHYNEQFF	TGTGCCAGTGACCGGGACAGGCATTACAATGAGCAGTTCTTC
TRBJ2-5	once	TRBD2	TRBV7-2	CASSLVTRLAGSETQYF	TGTGCCAGCAGCTTGGTTACCCGACTAGCGGGATCAGAGACCCAGTACTTC
TRBJ1-1	.	.	TRBV9	CASSGLGRGSEAFF	TGTGCCAGCAGCGGTTTGGGACGGGGGAGTGAAGCTTTCTTT
TRBJ2-7	.	TRBD2	TRBV7-9	CASSPSYSGSSEQYF	TGTGCCAGCAGCCCAAGTTATAGCGGGAGCAGCGAGCAGTACTTC
TRBJ2-3	.	.	TRBV9	CASSPFTGAGGLTDTQYF	TGTGCCAGCAGTCCTTTCACCGGGGCAGGGGGGCTCACAGATACGCAGTATTTT
TRBJ1-5	.	.	TRBV18	CASSPLNGGQPQHF	TGTGCCAGCTCACCACTAAATGGCGGACAGCCCCAGCATTTT
TRBJ2-7	.	.	TRBV6-5	CASRGVRGDEQYF	TGTGCCAGCAGAGGAGTTAGGGGTGACGAGCAGTACTTC
TRBJ1-2	.	.	TRBV29-1	CSVDSEGGIHGYTF	TGCAGCGTTGATTCCGAGGGAGGGATACACGGCTACACCTTC
TRBJ2-7	.	.	TRBV2	CASNLRVSGEQYF	TGTGCCAGCAACTTACGGGTATCGGGCGAGCAGTACTTC
TRBJ1-1	few	.	TRBV6-1	CASSEYRNTEAFF	TGTGCCAGCAGTGAGTACAGAAACACTGAAGCTTTCTTT
TRBJ1-5	.	TRBD1	TRBV18	CASSPAQGASNQPQHF	TGTGCCAGCTCACCAGCTCAGGGGGCGAGCAATCAGCCCCAGCATTTT
TRBJ1-1	.	TRBD1	TRBV6-5	CASSYQTGTTEAFF	TGTGCCAGCAGTTACCAGACAGGGACCACTGAAGCTTTCTTT
TRBJ2-2	.	TRBD1	TRBV11-3	CASRPRTGGDGRTGELFF	TGTGCCAGCAGACCTCGGACAGGGGGCGACGGGAGGACCGGGGAGCTGTTTTTT
TRBJ1-4	.	TRBD1	TRBV7-9	CASSLGTGPNEKLFF	TGTGCCAGCAGCCTAGGGACAGGTCCAAATGAAAAACTGTTTTTT
TRBJ2-5	.	TRBD2	TRBV7-2	CASSPRRGGKTQYF	TGTGCCAGCAGCCCCAGACGGGGGGGAAAGACCCAGTACTTC
TRBJ2-5	.	TRBD2	TRBV2	CASSLGLASNQETQYF	TGTGCCAGCAGCCTTGGACTAGCGAGCAACCAAGAGACCCAGTACTTC
TRBJ2-5	.	TRBD2	TRBV6-5	CASSGLAGGRETQYF	TGTGCCAGCAGCGGACTAGCGGGAGGGCGAGAGACCCAGTACTTC
TRBJ2-3	.	TRBD1	TRBV10-3	CAISDPTGANSLADTQYF	TGTGCCATCAGTGACCCGACAGGGGCGAACTCGTTGGCAGATACGCAGTATTTT
TRBJ1-2	.	.	TRBV30	CAWTMGQTYGYTF	TGTGCCTGGACCATGGGACAAACCTATGGCTACACCTTC
TRBJ2-7	.	TRBD2	TRBV29-1	CSVVPSGIYEQYF	TGCAGCGTTGTACCTAGCGGGATTTACGAGCAGTACTTC
TRBJ2-3	.	TRBD1	TRBV29-1	CSVATGQRTDTQYF	TGCAGCGTTGCAACGGGACAGCGCACAGATACGCAGTATTTT
TRBJ2-7	once	.	TRBV7-8	CASSLDLRDEQYF	TGTGCCAGCAGCTTAGATCTTAGAGACGAGCAGTACTTC
TRBJ2-1	.	TRBD1	TRBV12-5	CASGFSGTGVINEQFF	TGTGCTAGTGGTTTCTCCGGGACAGGGGTTATCAATGAGCAGTTCTTC
TRBJ2-1	.	.	TRBV28	CASSLSGARYNEQFF	TGTGCCAGCAGTTTATCAGGCGCCAGGTACAATGAGCAGTTCTTC
TRBJ2-5	.	.	TRBV28	CASTPFAGYQETQYF	TGTGCCAGCACCCCCTTCGCGGGTTACCAAGAGACCCAGTACTTC
TRBJ1-1	.	TRBD1	TRBV5-5	CASSKDRVTEAFF	TGTGCCAGCAGCAAGGACAGGGTCACTGAAGCTTTCTTT
TRBJ2-6	medium-sized	.	TRBV4-2	CASSQEEGAGANVLTF	TGTGCCAGCAGCCAAGAGGAAGGAGCTGGGGCCAACGTCCTGACTTTC
TRBJ1-1	.	.	TRBV28	CASSWRGMNTEAFF	TGTGCCAGCAGTTGGCGGGGGATGAACACTGAAGCTTTCTTT
TRBJ2-2	.	.	TRBV11-1	CASSLVNVNTGELFF	TGTGCCAGCAGCTTAGTTAATGTGAACACCGGGGAGCTGTTTTTT
TRBJ1-5	.	.	TRBV7-9	CASSPESSPQHF	TGTGCCAGCAGCCCCGAGTCGAGTCCCCAGCATTTT
TRBJ2-1	medium-sized	TRBD1	TRBV7-9	CASSLQTGIRNEQFF	TGTGCCAGCAGCTTACAGACAGGGATTAGGAATGAGCAGTTCTTC
TRBJ2-3	.	TRBD2	TRBV10-3	CAISGLADTDTQYF	TGTGCCATCAGCGGACTAGCGGACACAGATACGCAGTATTTT
TRBJ1-5	few	.	TRBV5-1	CASSTDGASNQPQHF	TGCGCCAGCAGCACCGATGGGGCTTCCAATCAGCCCCAGCATTTT
TRBJ2-1	.	TRBD2	TRBV7-2	CASSYGLAGTREQFF	TGTGCCAGCAGCTACGGACTAGCGGGGACCCGGGAGCAGTTCTTC
TRBJ2-3	.	.	TRBV5-1	CASSLATGDTQYF	TGCGCCAGCAGCTTGGCAACAGGGGATACGCAGTATTTT
TRBJ2-5	.	TRBD2	TRBV2	CASSVSLAGQETQYF	TGTGCCAGCAGTGTATCACTAGCGGGGCAAGAGACCCAGTACTTC
TRBJ2-1	.	TRBD2	TRBV19	CASSPSSGRAREQFF	TGTGCCAGTAGTCCGTCTAGCGGGAGGGCCAGGGAGCAGTTCTTC
TRBJ2-3	.	TRBD2	TRBV28	CASSPGLAGTDTQYF	TGTGCCAGCAGTCCTGGACTAGCGGGCACAGATACGCAGTATTTT